What follows is one T cell receptor beta chain and its context. The sample belongs to a study of shared clonotypes between healthy human individuals. Background on the study: Used for every donor were three CD4 naive, three CD4 memory, two CD8 naive and one CD8 memory plate.

Every subset had its genomic DNA shared out evenly among several immunoSEQ plates. In the authors' methods: Filtering differed for immunoSEQ, which gave only junction sequences without quality scores. TCRdb's table, derived via immunoSEQ multiplex PCR, lists solely in-frame clones and lacks some. V, J and clone size reflect that table, while D and trimming were determined from the DNA. The sample records over 950,000 clones, about 72% being singletons. The clonotype originates from a man between 18 and 35 years old in good health. Some clones in this sample may be carry-over from other donors' samples. Sequenced material: memory CD4+ T cells from PBMCs. The subset here: CD45RA-negative fraction.

The CDR3 spells CASSLRGQDYGYTF. In DNA, the CDR3 is TGTGCCAGCAGCCTCAGGGGGCAGGACTATGGCTACACCTTC. The V and J genes are TRBV5-4 and TRBJ1-2; 8 bases line up with TRBD1. Germline CDR1 SGHNT, CDR2 YYREEE (reference sequence). Unmatched junction bases numbered 5, after V lost 4 bases and J lost 3 bases. There are 14 residues in the CDR3.